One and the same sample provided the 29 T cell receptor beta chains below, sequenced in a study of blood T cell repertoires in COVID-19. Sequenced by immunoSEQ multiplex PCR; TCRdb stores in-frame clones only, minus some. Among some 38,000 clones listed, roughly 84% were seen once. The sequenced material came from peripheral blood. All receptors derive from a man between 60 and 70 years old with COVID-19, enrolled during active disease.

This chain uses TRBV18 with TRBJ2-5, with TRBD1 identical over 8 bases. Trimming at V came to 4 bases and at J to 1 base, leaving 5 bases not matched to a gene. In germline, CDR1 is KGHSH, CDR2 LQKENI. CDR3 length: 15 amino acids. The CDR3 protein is CASSQQGGGQETQYF. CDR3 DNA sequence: TGTGCCAGCTCACAACAGGGGGGTGGCCAAGAGACCCAGTACTTC.

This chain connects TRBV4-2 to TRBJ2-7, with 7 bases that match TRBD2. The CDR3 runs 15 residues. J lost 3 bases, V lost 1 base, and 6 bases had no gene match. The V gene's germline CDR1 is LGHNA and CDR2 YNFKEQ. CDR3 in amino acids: CASSQGWGGDYEQYF. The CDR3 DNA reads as TGTGCCAGCAGCCAAGGATGGGGGGGAGACTACGAGCAGTACTTC.

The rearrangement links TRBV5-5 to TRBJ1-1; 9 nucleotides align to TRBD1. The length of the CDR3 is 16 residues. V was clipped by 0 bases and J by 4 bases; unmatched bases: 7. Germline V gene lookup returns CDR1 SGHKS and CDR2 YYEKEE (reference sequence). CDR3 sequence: CASSLVPGQGATEAFF. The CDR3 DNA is TGTGCCAGCAGCTTGGTACCGGGACAGGGAGCCACTGAAGCTTTCTTT.

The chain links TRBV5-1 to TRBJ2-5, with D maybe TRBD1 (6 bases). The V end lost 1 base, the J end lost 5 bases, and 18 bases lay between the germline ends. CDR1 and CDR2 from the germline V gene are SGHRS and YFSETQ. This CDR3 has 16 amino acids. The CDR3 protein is CASSLWIGQPRETQYF. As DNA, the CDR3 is TGCGCCAGCAGCTTGTGGATTGGACAGCCTAGGGAGACCCAGTACTTC.

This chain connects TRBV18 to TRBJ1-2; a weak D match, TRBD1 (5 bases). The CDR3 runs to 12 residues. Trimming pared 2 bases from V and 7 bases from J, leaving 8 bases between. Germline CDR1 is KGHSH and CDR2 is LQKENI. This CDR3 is CASSPAGVGYTF. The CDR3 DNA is TGTGCCAGCTCACCAGCGGGGGTTGGCTACACCTTC.

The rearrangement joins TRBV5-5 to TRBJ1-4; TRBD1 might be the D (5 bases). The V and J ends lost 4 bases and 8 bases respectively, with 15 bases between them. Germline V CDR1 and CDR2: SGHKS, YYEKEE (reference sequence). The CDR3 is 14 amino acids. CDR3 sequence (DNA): TGTGCCAGCAGCCCTGGAAGCGGGGGAGAAAAACTGTTTTTT. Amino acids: CASSPGSGGEKLFF.

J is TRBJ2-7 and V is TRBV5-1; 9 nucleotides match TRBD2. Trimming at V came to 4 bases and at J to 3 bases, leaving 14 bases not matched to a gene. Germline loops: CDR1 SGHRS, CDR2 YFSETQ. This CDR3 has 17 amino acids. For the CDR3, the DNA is TGCGCCAGCAGCCCAGATATCTTTAGCGGGAGAAGCTACGAGCAGTACTTC. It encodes CASSPDIFSGRSYEQYF. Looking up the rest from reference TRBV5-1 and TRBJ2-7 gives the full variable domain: KAGVTQTPRYLIKTRGQQVTLSCSPISGHRSVSWYQQTPGQGLQFLFEYFSETQRNKGNFPGRFSGRQFSNSRSEMNVSTLELGDSALYLCASSPDIFSGRSYEQYFGPGTRLTVT.

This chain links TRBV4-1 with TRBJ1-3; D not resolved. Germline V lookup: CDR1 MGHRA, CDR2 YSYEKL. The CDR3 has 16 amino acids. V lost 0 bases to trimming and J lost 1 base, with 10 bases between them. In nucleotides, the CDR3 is TGCGCCAGCAGCCAAGATGGCAGGCGATCTGGAAACACCATATATTTT. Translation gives CASSQDGRRSGNTIYF.

The CDR3 sequence: CASSFVLYEQYF. CDR3 nucleotides: TGTGCCAGCAGTTTTGTCCTCTACGAGCAGTACTTC. The chain has TRBV12-3 or TRBV12-4 and TRBJ2-7; D is ambiguous. This CDR3 is 12 amino acids long. The V and J ends lost 3 bases and 3 bases respectively, with 6 bases between them.

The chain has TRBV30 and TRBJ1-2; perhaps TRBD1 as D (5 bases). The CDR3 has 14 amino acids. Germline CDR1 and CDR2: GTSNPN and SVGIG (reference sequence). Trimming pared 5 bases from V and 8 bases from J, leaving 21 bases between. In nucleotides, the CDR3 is TGTGCCTGGGAAACGGGACTGACGGGTGCCGGCTACACCTTC. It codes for CAWETGLTGAGYTF.

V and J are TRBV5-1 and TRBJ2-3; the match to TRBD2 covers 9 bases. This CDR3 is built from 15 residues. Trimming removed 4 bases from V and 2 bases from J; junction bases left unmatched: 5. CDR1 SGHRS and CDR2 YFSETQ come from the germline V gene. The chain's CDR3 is CASSPTSGPTDTQYF. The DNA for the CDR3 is TGCGCCAGCAGCCCGACTAGCGGCCCCACAGATACGCAGTATTTT. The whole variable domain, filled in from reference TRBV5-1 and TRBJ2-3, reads KAGVTQTPRYLIKTRGQQVTLSCSPISGHRSVSWYQQTPGQGLQFLFEYFSETQRNKGNFPGRFSGRQFSNSRSEMNVSTLELGDSALYLCASSPTSGPTDTQYFGPGTRLTVL.

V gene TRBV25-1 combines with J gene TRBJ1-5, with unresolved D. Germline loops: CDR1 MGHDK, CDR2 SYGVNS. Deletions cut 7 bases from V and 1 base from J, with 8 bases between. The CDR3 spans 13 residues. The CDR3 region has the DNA TGTGCCAGCATGCATGAGAGCAATCAGCCCCAGCATTTT. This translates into CASMHESNQPQHF.

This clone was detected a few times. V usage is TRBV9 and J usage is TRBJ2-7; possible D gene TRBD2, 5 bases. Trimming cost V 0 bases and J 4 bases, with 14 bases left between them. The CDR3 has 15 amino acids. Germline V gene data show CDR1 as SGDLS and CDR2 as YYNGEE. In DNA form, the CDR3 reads TGTGCCAGCAGCGTAGGAGGCGGGTTGGAGTACGAGCAGTACTTC. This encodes CASSVGGGLEYEQYF. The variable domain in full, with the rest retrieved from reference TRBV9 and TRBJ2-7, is DSGVTQTPKHLITATGQRVTLRCSPRSGDLSVYWYQQSLDQGLQFLIQYYNGEERAKGNILERFSAQQFPDLHSELNLSSLELGDSALYFCASSVGGGLEYEQYFGPGTRLTVT.

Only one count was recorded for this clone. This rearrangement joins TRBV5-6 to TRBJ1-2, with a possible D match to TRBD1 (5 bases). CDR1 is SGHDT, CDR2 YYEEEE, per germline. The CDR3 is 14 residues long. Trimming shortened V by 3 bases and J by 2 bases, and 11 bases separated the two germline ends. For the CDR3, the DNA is TGTGCCAGCAGCTCAGGACATCTCAACTATGGCTACACCTTC. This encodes CASSSGHLNYGYTF.

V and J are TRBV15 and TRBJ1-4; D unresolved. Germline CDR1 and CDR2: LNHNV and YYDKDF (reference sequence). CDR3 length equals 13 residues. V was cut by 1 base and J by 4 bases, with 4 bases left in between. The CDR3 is CATSRALNEKLFF. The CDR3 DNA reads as TGTGCCACCAGCAGAGCCCTTAATGAAAAACTGTTTTTT.

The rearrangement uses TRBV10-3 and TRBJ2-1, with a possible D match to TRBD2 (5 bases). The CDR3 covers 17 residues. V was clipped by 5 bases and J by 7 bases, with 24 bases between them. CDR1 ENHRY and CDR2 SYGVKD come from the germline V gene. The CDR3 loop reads CAISPNVGLSGVNEQFF. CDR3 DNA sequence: TGTGCCATCAGTCCCAACGTCGGTCTGAGCGGAGTGAATGAGCAGTTCTTC.

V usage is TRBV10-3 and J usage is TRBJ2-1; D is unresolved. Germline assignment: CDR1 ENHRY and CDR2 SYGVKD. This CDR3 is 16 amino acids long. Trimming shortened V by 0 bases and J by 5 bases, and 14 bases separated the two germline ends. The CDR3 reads CAISESILARNNEQFF. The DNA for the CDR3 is TGTGCCATCAGTGAGTCGATTTTGGCAAGAAACAATGAGCAGTTCTTC.

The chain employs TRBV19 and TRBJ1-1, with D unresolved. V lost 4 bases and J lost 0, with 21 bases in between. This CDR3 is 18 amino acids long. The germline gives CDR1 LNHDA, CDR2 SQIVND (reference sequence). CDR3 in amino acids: CASSKGSIQSPMNTEAFF. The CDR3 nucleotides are TGTGCCAGTAGTAAAGGCAGTATACAGTCACCGATGAACACTGAAGCTTTCTTT.

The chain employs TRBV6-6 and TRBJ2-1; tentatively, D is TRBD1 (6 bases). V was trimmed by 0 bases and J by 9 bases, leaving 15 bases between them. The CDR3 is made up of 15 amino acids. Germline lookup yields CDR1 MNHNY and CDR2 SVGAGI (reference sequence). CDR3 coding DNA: TGTGCCAGCAGTTACTCGATGCAGGGGAGTATTGAGCAGTTCTTC. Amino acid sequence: CASSYSMQGSIEQFF.

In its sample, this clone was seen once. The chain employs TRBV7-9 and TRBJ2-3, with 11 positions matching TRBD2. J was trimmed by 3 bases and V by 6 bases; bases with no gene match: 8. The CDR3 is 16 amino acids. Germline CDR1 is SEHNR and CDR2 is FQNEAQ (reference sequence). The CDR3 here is CASSVARTSGTDTQYF. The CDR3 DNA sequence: TGTGCCAGCAGTGTCGCACGGACTAGCGGGACAGATACGCAGTATTTT.

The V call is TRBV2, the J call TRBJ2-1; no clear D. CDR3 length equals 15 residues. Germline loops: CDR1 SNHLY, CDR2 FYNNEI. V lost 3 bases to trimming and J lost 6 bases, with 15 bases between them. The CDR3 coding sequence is TGTGCCAGCAGTGATCAAAGGTTCCCGGGCAATGAGCAGTTCTTC. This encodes CASSDQRFPGNEQFF.

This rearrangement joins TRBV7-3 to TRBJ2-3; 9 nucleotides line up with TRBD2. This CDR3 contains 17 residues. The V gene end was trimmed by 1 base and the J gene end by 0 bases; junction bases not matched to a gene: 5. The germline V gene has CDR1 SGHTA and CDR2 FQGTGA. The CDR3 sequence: CASSLNPTSGSTDTQYF. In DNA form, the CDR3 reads TGTGCCAGCAGCTTAAACCCAACTAGCGGGAGCACAGATACGCAGTATTTT.

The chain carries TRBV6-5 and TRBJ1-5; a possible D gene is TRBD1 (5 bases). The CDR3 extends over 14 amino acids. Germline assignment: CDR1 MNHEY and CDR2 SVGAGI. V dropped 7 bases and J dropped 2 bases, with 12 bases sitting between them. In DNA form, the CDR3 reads TGTGCCAGCAACCGGGGGGGTGGCAATCAGCCCCAGCATTTT. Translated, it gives CASNRGGGNQPQHF.

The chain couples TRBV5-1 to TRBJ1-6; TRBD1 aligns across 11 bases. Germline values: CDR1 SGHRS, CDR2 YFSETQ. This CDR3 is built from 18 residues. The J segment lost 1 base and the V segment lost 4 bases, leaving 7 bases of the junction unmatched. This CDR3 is CASSRRTGGGSYNSPLHF. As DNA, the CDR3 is TGCGCCAGCAGCAGAAGGACAGGGGGCGGATCCTATAATTCACCCCTCCACTTT.

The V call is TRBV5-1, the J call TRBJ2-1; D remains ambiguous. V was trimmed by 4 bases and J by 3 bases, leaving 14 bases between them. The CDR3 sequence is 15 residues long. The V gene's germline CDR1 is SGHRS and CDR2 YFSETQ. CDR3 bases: TGCGCCAGCAGCCTATCAATTCAGGTCTACAATGAGCAGTTCTTC. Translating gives CASSLSIQVYNEQFF.

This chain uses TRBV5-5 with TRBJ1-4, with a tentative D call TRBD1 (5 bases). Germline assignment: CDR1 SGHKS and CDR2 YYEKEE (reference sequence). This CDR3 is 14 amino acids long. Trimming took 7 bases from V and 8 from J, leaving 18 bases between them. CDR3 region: CASVSPGLGEKLFF. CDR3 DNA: TGTGCCAGCGTCTCGCCGGGACTCGGAGAAAAACTGTTTTTT.

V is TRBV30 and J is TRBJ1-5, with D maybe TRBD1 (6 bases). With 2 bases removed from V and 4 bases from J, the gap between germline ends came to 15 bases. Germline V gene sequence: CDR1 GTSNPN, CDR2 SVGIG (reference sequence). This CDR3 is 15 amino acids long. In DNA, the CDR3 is TGTGCCTGGAGTATGGGGGCCATTATGAATCAGCCCCAGCATTTT. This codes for CAWSMGAIMNQPQHF.

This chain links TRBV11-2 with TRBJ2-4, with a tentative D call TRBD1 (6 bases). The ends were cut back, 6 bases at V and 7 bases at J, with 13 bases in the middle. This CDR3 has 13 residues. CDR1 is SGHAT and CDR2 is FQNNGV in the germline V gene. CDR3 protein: CASRRSTGNIQYF. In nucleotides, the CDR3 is TGTGCCAGCAGACGATCAACAGGGAACATTCAGTACTTC. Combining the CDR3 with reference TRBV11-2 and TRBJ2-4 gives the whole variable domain EAGVAQSPRYKIIEKRQSVAFWCNPISGHATLYWYQQILGQGPKLLIQFQNNGVVDDSQLPKDRFSAERLKGVDSTLKIQPAKLEDSAVYLCASRRSTGNIQYFGAGTRLSVL.

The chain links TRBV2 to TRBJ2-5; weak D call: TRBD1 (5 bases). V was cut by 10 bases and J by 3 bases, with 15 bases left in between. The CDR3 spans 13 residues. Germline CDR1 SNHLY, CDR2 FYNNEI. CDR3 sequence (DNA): TGTGCCACCCAGGTACTCAGGGAAGAGACCCAGTACTTC. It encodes CATQVLREETQYF. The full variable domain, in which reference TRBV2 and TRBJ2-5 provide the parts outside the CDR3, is EPEVTQTPSHQVTQMGQEVILRCVPISNHLYFYWYRQILGQKVEFLVSFYNNEISEKSEIFDDQFSVERPDGSNFTLKIRSTKLEDSAMYFCATQVLREETQYFGPGTRLLVL.